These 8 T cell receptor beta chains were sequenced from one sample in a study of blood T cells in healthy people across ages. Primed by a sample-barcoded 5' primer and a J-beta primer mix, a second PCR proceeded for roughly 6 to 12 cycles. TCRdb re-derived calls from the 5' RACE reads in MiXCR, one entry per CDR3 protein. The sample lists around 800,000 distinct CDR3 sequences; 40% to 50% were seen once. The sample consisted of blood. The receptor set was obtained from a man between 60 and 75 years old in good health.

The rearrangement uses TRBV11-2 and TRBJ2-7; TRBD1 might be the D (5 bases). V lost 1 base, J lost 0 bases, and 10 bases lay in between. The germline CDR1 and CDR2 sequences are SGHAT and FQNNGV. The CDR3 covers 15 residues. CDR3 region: CASSLGQLLSYEQYF. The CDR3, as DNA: TGTGCCAGCAGCTTAGGACAGCTCCTCTCCTACGAGCAGTACTTC.

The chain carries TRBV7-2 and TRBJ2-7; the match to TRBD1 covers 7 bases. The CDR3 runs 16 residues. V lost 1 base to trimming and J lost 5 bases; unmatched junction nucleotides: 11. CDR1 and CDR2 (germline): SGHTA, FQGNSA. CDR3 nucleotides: TGTGCCAGCAGCTTAGGCCCGCCGGGACAGATCGACGAGCAGTACTTC. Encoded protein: CASSLGPPGQIDEQYF.

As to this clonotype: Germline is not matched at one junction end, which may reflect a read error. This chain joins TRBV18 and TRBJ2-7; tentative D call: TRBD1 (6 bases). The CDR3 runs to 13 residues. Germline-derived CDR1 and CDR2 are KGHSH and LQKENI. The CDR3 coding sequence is TGCGCCAGCAGCCCAGGGGACACCTACGAGCAGTACTTC. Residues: CASSPGDTYEQYF. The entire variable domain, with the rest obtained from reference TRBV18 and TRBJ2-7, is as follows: NAGVMQNPRHLVRRRGQEARLRCSPMKGHSHVYWYRQLPEEGLKFMVYLQKENIIDESGMPKERFSAEFPKEGPSILRIQQVVRGDSAAYFCASSPGDTYEQYFGPGTRLTVT.

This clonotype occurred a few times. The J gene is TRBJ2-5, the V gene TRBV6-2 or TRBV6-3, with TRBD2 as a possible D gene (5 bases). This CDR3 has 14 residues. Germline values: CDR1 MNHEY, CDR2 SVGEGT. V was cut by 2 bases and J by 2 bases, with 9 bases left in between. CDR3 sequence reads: CASSYGGWQETQYF. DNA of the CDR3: TGTGCCAGCAGTTACGGCGGGTGGCAAGAGACCCAGTACTTC.

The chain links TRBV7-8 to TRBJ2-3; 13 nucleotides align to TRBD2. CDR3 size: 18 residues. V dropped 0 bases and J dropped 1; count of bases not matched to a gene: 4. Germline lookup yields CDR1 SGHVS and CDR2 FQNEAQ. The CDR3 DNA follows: TGTGCCAGCAGCTTAGCTTTCGGGACTAGCGGGGGCACAGATACGCAGTATTTT. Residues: CASSLAFGTSGGTDTQYF. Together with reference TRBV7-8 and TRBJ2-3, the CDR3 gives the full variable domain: GAGVSQSPRYKVAKRGQDVALRCDPISGHVSLFWYQQALGQGPEFLTYFQNEAQLDKSGLPSDRFFAERPEGSVSTLKIQRTQQEDSAVYLCASSLAFGTSGGTDTQYFGPGTRLTVL.

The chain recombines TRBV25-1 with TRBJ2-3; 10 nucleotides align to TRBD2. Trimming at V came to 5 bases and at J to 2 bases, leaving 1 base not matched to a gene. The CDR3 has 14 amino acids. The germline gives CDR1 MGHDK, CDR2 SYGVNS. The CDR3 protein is CASSTSGATDTQYF. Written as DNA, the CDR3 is TGTGCCAGCAGTACTAGCGGGGCCACAGATACGCAGTATTTT. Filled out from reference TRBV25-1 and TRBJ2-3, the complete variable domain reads EADIYQTPRYLVIGTGKKITLECSQTMGHDKMYWYQQDPGMELHLIHYSYGVNSTEKGDLSSESTVSRIRTEHFPLTLESARPSHTSQYLCASSTSGATDTQYFGPGTRLTVL.

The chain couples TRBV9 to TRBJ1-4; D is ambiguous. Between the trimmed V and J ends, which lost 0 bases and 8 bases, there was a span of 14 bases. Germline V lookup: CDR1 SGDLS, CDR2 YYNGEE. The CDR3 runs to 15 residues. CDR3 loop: CASSVGRLETEKLFF. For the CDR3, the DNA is TGTGCCAGCAGCGTAGGACGACTTGAAACCGAAAAACTGTTTTTT.

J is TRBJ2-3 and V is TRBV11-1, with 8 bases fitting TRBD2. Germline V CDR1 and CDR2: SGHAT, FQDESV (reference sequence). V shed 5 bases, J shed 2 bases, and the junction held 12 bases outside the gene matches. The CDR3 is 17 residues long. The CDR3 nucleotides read TGTGCCAGCAGCCGTCAGCGGGGGCGCGCTCCCACAGATACGCAGTATTTT. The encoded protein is CASSRQRGRAPTDTQYF.